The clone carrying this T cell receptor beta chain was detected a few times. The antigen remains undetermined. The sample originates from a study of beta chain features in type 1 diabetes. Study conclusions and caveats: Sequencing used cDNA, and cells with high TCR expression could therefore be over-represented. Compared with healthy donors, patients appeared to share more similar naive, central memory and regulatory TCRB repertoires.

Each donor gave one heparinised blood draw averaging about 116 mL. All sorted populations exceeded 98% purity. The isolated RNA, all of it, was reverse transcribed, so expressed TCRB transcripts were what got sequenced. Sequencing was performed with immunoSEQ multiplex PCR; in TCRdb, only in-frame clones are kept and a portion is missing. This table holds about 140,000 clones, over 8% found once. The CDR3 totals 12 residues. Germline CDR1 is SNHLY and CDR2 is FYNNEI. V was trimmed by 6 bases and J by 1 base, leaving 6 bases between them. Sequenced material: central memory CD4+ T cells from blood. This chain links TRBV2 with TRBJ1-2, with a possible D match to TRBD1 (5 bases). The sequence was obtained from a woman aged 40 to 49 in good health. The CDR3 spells CASRDNNYGYTF. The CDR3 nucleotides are TGTGCCAGCAGGGACAATAACTATGGCTACACCTTC.